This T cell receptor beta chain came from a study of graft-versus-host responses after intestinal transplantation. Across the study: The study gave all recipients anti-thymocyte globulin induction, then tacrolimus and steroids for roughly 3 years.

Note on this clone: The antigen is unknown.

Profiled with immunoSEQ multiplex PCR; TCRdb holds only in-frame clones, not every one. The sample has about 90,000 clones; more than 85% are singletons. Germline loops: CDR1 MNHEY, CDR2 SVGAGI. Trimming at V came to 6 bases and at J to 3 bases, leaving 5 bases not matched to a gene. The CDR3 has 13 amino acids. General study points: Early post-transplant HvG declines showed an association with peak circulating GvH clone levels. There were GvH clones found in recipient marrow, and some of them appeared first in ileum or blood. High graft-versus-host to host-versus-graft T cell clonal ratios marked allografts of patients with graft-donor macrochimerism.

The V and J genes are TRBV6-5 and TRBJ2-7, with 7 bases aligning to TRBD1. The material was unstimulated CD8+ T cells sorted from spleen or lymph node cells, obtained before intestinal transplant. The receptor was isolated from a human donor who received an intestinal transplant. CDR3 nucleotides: TGTGCCAGCAGCAGGACAGGATACTACGAGCAGTACTTC. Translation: CASSRTGYYEQYF.